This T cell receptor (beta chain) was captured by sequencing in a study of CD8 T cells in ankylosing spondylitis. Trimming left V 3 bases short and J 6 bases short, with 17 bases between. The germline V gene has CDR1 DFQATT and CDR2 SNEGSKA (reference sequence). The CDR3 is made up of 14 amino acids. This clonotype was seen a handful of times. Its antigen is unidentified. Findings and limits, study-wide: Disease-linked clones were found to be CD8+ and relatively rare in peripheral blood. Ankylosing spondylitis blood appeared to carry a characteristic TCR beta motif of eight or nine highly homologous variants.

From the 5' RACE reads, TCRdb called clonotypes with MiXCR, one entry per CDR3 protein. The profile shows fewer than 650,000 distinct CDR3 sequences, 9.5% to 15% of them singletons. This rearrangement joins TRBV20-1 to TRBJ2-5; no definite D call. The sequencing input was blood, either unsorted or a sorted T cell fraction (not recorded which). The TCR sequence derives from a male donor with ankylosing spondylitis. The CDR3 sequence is CSASPPLGIQTQYF. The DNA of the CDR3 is TGCAGTGCTAGTCCCCCCCTTGGGATCCAGACCCAGTACTTC.